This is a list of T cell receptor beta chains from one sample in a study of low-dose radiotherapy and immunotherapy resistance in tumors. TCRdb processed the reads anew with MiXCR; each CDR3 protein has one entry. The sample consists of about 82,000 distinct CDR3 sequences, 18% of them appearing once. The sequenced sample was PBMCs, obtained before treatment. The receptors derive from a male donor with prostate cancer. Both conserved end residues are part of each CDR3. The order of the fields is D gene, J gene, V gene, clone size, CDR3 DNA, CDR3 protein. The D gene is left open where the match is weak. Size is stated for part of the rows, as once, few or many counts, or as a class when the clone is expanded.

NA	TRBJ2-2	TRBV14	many	TGTGCCAGCAGCCAAGGTCGGGGCACCGGGGAGCTGTTTTTT	CASSQGRGTGELFF
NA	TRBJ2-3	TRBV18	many	TGTGCCAGCTCACCACCGGGCGGGAAGGATACGCAGTATTTT	CASSPPGGKDTQYF
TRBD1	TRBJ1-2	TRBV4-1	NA	TGCGCCAGCAGCCAGATAGGACAGGCAGGGGGGTATGGCTACACCTTC	CASSQIGQAGGYGYTF
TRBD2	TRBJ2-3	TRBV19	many	TGTGCCACGGCTAGCGGGGGCACACAGGCAGATACGCAGTATTTT	CATASGGTQADTQYF
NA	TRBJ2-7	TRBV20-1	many	TGCAGTGCTTACGACCGCGAGCAGTACTTC	CSAYDREQYF
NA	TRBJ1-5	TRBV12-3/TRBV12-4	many	TGTGCCAGCAGTCCCTCCTTGTCCAATCAGCCCCAGCATTTT	CASSPSLSNQPQHF
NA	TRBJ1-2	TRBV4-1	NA	TGCGCCAGCAGCCAAGAAGCGGGGCCCCTGTATGGCTACACCTTC	CASSQEAGPLYGYTF
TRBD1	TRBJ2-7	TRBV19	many	TGTGCCAGTAGTCACGAACAGGGGGCGGGCGCTACCGAGCAGTACTTC	CASSHEQGAGATEQYF
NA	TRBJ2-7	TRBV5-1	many	TGCGCCAGCAGCTTGGCCTTGGGGGAGCAGTACTTC	CASSLALGEQYF
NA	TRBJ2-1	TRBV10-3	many	TGTGCCATTGGGGGGGGCCGGGACAATGAGCAGTTCTTC	CAIGGGRDNEQFF
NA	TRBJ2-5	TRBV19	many	TGTGCCAGTAGTGTCAGGGCGCTCCAAGAGACCCAGTACTTC	CASSVRALQETQYF
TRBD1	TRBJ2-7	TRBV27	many	TGTGCCATCGCAAGGACAGGGGGCTACGAGCAGTACTTC	CAIARTGGYEQYF
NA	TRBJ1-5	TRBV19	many	TGTGCCAGTAGTATTCACGACCCGATTCTTCAGCCCCAGCATTTT	CASSIHDPILQPQHF
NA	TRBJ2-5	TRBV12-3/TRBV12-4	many	TGTGCCAGCAGATCGACCGGGACTCAAGAGACCCAGTACTTC	CASRSTGTQETQYF
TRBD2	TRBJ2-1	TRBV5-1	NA	TGCGCCAGCAGATCCGGGACTAGCGGAAATGAGCAGTTCTTC	CASRSGTSGNEQFF
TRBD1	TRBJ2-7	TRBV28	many	TGTGCCAGCTCTCAAACCAAGGGACAGGGCTACCACGAGCAGTACTTC	CASSQTKGQGYHEQYF
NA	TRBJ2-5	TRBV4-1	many	TGCGCCAGCAGCCAGGCGGGACAGCCGAAAGAGACCCAGTACTTC	CASSQAGQPKETQYF
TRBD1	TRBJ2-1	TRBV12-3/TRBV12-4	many	TGTGCCAGCAGTCCCGGGACAGGCCACAATGAGCAGTTCTTC	CASSPGTGHNEQFF
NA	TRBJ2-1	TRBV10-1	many	TGCGCCAGCAGTGAGGGAGGTGGAATCGGTGAGCAGTTCTTC	CASSEGGGIGEQFF
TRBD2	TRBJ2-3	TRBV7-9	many	TGTGCCAGCAGCTTAGGACGGGTAGCGGGGGACATTTTT	CASSLGRVAGDIF
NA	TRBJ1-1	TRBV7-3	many	TGTGCCAGCAGCCAACTGGCGGGGACTGAAGCTTTCTTT	CASSQLAGTEAFF
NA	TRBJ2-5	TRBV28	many	TGTGCCAGCAGTTTAGGGGGGACCCTACGGGCCCAGTACTTC	CASSLGGTLRAQYF
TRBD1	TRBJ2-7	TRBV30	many	TGTGCCTGGAGTGGAGGGGGCAGCTCCTACGAGCAGTACTTC	CAWSGGGSSYEQYF
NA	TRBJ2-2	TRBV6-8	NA	NA	CASRRTGGNTGELFFF
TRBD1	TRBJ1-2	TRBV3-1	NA	TGTGCCAGCAGCCATGGTGACAGGGCTGGCTACACCTTC	CASSHGDRAGYTF
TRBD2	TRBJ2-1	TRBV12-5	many	TGTGCTAGTGGTTTGGTACTCTTTGGGCTGGGGAGGGCCCTCTACAATGAGCAGTTCTTC	CASGLVLFGLGRALYNEQFF
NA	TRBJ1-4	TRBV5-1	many	TGCGCCAGCAGCTGGGGAACAAATGAAAAACTGTTTTTT	CASSWGTNEKLFF
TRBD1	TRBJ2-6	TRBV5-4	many	TGTGCCAGCAGCTCGGACAGGGGGCTCGACTCTGGGGCCAACGTCCTGACTTTC	CASSSDRGLDSGANVLTF
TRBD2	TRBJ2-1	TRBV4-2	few	TGTGCCAGCAGCCACCTACTAGCGGGGGGTAACTACAATGAGCAGTTCTTC	CASSHLLAGGNYNEQFF
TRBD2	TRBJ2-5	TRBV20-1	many	TGCAGTGCTAGTAGGGGGACTAGCGGGGTTCAAGAGACCCAGTACTTC	CSASRGTSGVQETQYF
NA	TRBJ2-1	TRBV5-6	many	TGTGCCAGCAGCTCTCAGGGGGGCCGGGGCGGTGAGCAGTTCTTC	CASSSQGGRGGEQFF
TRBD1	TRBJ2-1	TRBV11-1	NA	TGCGCCAGCAGCGGAGGGGACAGGGGCCATGAGCAGTTCTTC	CASSGGDRGHEQFF
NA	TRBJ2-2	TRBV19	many	TGTGCCAGTCAATCAAAGCCTCCGAGGAACACCGGGGAGCTGTTTTTT	CASQSKPPRNTGELFF
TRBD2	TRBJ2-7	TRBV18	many	TGTGCCAGCTCACCAACTATAGCGGGAGGCTACGAGCAGTACTTC	CASSPTIAGGYEQYF
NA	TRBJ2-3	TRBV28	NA	TGTGCCAGCCACAGCACAGATACGCAGTATTTT	CASHSTDTQYF
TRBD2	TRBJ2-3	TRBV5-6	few	TGTGCCAGCAGCTTGCCGGGGGGGGGAATCACAGATACGCAGTATTTT	CASSLPGGGITDTQYF
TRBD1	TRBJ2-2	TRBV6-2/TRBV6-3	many	TGTGCCAGCAGCAGGACAGGGGCCAACACCGGGGAGCTGTTTTTT	CASSRTGANTGELFF
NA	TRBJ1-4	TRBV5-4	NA	TGTGCCAGCAGCCCGGGACGGCTGAATGAAAAACTGTTTTTT	CASSPGRLNEKLFF
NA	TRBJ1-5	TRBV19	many	TGTGCCAGTAGTCCCGGACCGTTCAATCAGCCCCAGCATTTT	CASSPGPFNQPQHF
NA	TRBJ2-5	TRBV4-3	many	TGCGCCAGCAGCCAATGGGCGAGCCAAGAGACCCAGTACTTC	CASSQWASQETQYF
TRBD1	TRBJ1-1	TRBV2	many	TGTGCCAGCAGGTTAAGCAGGGGGGCGAACACTGAAGCTTTCTTT	CASRLSRGANTEAFF
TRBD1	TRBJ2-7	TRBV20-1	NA	TGCAGTGCTGCTGGGACAGCCACCGGCGAGCAGTACTTC	CSAAGTATGEQYF
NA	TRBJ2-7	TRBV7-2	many	TGTGCCAGCAGTCGCGACAGAAACTCCTACGAGCAGTACTTC	CASSRDRNSYEQYF
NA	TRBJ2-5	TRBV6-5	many	TGTGCCAGCAGTTACTCGGTTACAGAAGAGACCCAGTACTTC	CASSYSVTEETQYF
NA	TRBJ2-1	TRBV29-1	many	TGCAGCGTTTTTTTGGACGGATACAATGAGCAGTTCTTC	CSVFLDGYNEQFF